One sample yielded the 14 T cell receptor beta chains listed below, sequenced in a study of blood T cells in healthy people across ages. With a J-beta primer mix and a sample-barcoded 5' primer, a second PCR ran roughly 6 to 12 cycles. TCRdb re-derived calls from the 5' RACE reads in MiXCR, one entry per CDR3 protein. Seen here are roughly 800,000 distinct CDR3 sequences, around 25% observed once, and the top ten hold about 3%. These data also formed part of another study, on T cells of mothers and their children.

Material: blood. These receptors came from a boy younger than 18 in good health.

This clonotype was recorded many times. The chain employs TRBV24-1 and TRBJ2-5; D possibly corresponds to TRBD1 (8 bases). Trimming took 9 bases from V and 2 from J, leaving 21 bases between them. The CDR3 is 16 residues long. From germline, CDR1 is KGHDR and CDR2 SFDVKD. This CDR3 is CATGHIYRGGQETQYF. CDR3 bases: TGTGCCACCGGCCATATCTACAGGGGGGGTCAAGAGACCCAGTACTTC.

This clonotype turned up a few times. CDR3 sequence reads: CASSLQGFWAKNIQYF. The CDR3 DNA reads TGTGCCAGCAGCTTACAGGGTTTTTGGGCCAAAAACATTCAGTACTTC. V and J are TRBV5-6 and TRBJ2-4; D is possibly TRBD1 (6 bases). V was pared by 2 bases and J by 1 base, with 13 bases between. This CDR3 contains 16 residues. Germline values: CDR1 SGHDT, CDR2 YYEEEE. The full variable domain, in which reference TRBV5-6 and TRBJ2-4 provide the parts outside the CDR3, is DAGVTQSPTHLIKTRGQQVTLRCSPKSGHDTVSWYQQALGQGPQFIFQYYEEEERQRGNFPDRFSGHQFPNYSSELNVNALLLGDSALYLCASSLQGFWAKNIQYFGAGTRLSVL.

The gene calls are TRBV5-1 and TRBJ2-5; 8 bases are a match to TRBD1. The J segment lost 2 bases and the V segment lost 4 bases, leaving 16 bases of the junction unmatched. This CDR3 has 18 residues. Germline V gene data show CDR1 as SGHRS and CDR2 as YFSETQ. The CDR3 loop reads CASSGVGQGWLGQETQYF. The CDR3 DNA reads TGCGCCAGCAGCGGGGTCGGACAGGGATGGTTGGGACAAGAGACCCAGTACTTC.

The chain is built from TRBV12-3 or TRBV12-4 and TRBJ1-2, with a weak D call TRBD1 (5 bases). This CDR3 has 15 amino acids. Deletions cut 7 bases from V and 8 bases from J, with 23 bases between. The CDR3 here is CASTPSGRGLLGYTF. CDR3 DNA: TGTGCCAGCACCCCGAGCGGTAGGGGTCTACTCGGCTACACCTTC.

The rearrangement uses TRBV29-1 and TRBJ2-5; possibly TRBD1 for D (5 bases). Germline CDR1 is SQVTM and CDR2 is ANQGSEA. The V end lost 5 bases, the J end lost 1 base, and 14 bases lay between the germline ends. This CDR3 spans 14 amino acids. The CDR3 here is CSVPKGQVQETQYF. The CDR3 nucleotides are TGCAGCGTTCCCAAGGGGCAAGTCCAAGAGACCCAGTACTTC.

This chain joins TRBV5-5 and TRBJ2-5; D might be TRBD2 (5 bases). Trimming removed 2 bases from V and 6 bases from J, with 11 bases in between. The CDR3 is 13 residues long. From germline, CDR1 is SGHKS and CDR2 YYEKEE (reference sequence). CDR3 sequence (DNA): TGTGCCAGCAGCTTTGCGGGTGGACAGACCCAGTACTTC. It is translated as CASSFAGGQTQYF. Full variable domain (remainder filled in from reference TRBV5-5 and TRBJ2-5): DAGVTQSPTHLIKTRGQQVTLRCSPISGHKSVSWYQQVLGQGPQFIFQYYEKEERGRGNFPDRFSARQFPNYSSELNVNALLLGDSALYLCASSFAGGQTQYFGPGTRLLVL.

The sample holds many counts of this clonotype. This rearrangement joins TRBV20-1 to TRBJ2-5, with TRBD2 matching 9 bases. This CDR3 has 16 amino acids. Germline assignment: CDR1 DFQATT and CDR2 SNEGSKA (reference sequence). V shed 5 bases and J 4 bases; nucleotides not matched to a gene: 14. In DNA form, the CDR3 reads TGCAGTGCTGGGGGGTCTAGCGGGGCCTCAGGAGAGACCCAGTACTTC. This translates into CSAGGSSGASGETQYF.

The chain carries TRBV4-1 and TRBJ2-7; D possibly corresponds to TRBD2 (5 bases). V dropped 0 bases and J dropped 2 bases, with 17 bases sitting between them. The germline V gene has CDR1 MGHRA and CDR2 YSYEKL. The CDR3 covers 17 residues. CDR3 coding DNA: TGCGCCAGCAGCCAAGATCGGGATACCTACAGCACCTACGAGCAGTACTTC. Translation gives CASSQDRDTYSTYEQYF.

The chain combines TRBV7-6 with TRBJ2-5; 7 nucleotides agree with TRBD1. CDR1 and CDR2 (germline): SGHVS, FNYEAQ. With 0 bases clipped from V and 5 bases from J, the junction kept 9 bases outside the gene matches. The CDR3 spans 16 residues. The CDR3 sequence is CASSLAGRQGRETQYF. The CDR3 region has the DNA TGTGCCAGCAGCTTAGCCGGGCGACAGGGAAGGGAGACCCAGTACTTC.

This clonotype has a count of ten or more. The rearrangement uses TRBV10-3 and TRBJ2-1; D unresolved. The V gene lost 6 bases and the J gene lost 0 bases, with 3 bases spanning the gap. This CDR3 comprises 12 residues. Germline assignment: CDR1 ENHRY and CDR2 SYGVKD. The CDR3: CAIRHSYNEQFF. The CDR3, as DNA: TGTGCCATCAGACACTCCTACAATGAGCAGTTCTTC.

This clonotype was counted only a few times. This chain uses TRBV5-1 with TRBJ2-2; TRBD1 agrees at 9 bases. The germline V gene has CDR1 SGHRS and CDR2 YFSETQ. V was pared by 3 bases and J by 1 base, with 1 base of the junction left unmatched. This CDR3 is 15 amino acids long. This CDR3 reads CASSWDRVNTGELFF. The DNA of the CDR3 is TGCGCCAGCAGCTGGGACAGGGTGAACACCGGGGAGCTGTTTTTT.

The chain combines TRBV12-3 or TRBV12-4 with TRBJ2-7; TRBD1 matches 9 bases. V gave up 3 bases and J gave up 7 bases; unmatched junction bases: 7. This CDR3 is 14 amino acids long. CDR3 loop: CASSFRDRVGEQYF. In DNA, the CDR3 is TGTGCCAGCAGTTTTCGGGACAGGGTAGGGGAGCAGTACTTC.

The V gene is TRBV7-9, the J gene TRBJ2-6; 7 positions agree with TRBD1. This CDR3 contains 15 residues. Germline trimming cut 7 bases from V and 5 bases from J; bases unmatched to any gene: 8. Germline V gives CDR1 SEHNR, CDR2 FQNEAQ (reference sequence). In nucleotides, the CDR3 is TGTGCCAGCAAATTGGACAGGTCTTGGGCCAACGTCCTGACTTTC. This encodes CASKLDRSWANVLTF.

For this clonotype: Given a much more abundant clone one base away, this may be a read error. This chain's CDR3 is CSVEGVWGSSGADVLTF. DNA of the CDR3: TGCAGCGTTGAGGGCGTATGGGGCTCCTCTGGGGCCGACGTCCTGACTTTC. The gene calls are TRBV29-1 and TRBJ2-6, with a possible D match to TRBD1 (5 bases). This CDR3 is 17 amino acids long. Germline V gene sequence: CDR1 SQVTM, CDR2 ANQGSEA.